These 21 T cell receptor beta chains were sequenced from one sample in a study of cytomegalovirus exposure and HLA in healthy donors (dated by TCRdb to 2016 to 2017). Libraries came from the immunoSEQ multiplex PCR assay. The multiplex PCR relied on a mix of 60 forward primers for TCR Vbeta segments and 13 reverse primers for TCR Jbeta segments. In its TCRdb copy, this immuneACCESS table keeps in-frame sequences only and misses some clones. Where compared with another copy, unresolved V genes explain less than half of these, and the others have no known cause. Within this sample are 150,000 to 250,000 clones, with approximately 79% of them counted one time only. The ten largest clones add up to 4% to 4.5% of the sample. Sample: PBMCs. The receptors originated from a woman in her 30s in good health and CMV-seropositive.

In its sample, this clone was seen a few times. The V and J genes are TRBV7-2 and TRBJ1-2; D remains ambiguous. This CDR3 is 13 amino acids long. Germline CDR1 and CDR2: SGHTA and FQGNSA. The V and J ends lost 1 base and 8 bases respectively, with 11 bases between them. The CDR3 spells CASSLDGRRGYTF. The DNA of the CDR3 is TGTGCCAGCAGCTTAGATGGCAGGCGAGGCTACACCTTC.

This chain uses TRBV5-6 with TRBJ1-5; TRBD1 agrees at 7 bases. There are 14 residues in the CDR3. Germline CDR1 is SGHDT and CDR2 is YYEEEE. The V gene end was trimmed by 4 bases and the J gene end by 5 bases; junction bases not matched to a gene: 6. The CDR3 sequence: CASSVGTDYQPQHF. The CDR3 DNA is TGTGCCAGCAGCGTCGGGACAGATTATCAGCCCCAGCATTTT. Drawing the rest from reference TRBV5-6 and TRBJ1-5, the complete variable domain is DAGVTQSPTHLIKTRGQQVTLRCSPKSGHDTVSWYQQALGQGPQFIFQYYEEEERQRGNFPDRFSGHQFPNYSSELNVNALLLGDSALYLCASSVGTDYQPQHFGDGTRLSIL.

The chain employs TRBV6-6 and TRBJ2-4; D call uncertain. CDR1 MNHNY and CDR2 SVGAGI come from the germline V gene (reference sequence). With 0 bases removed from V and 2 bases from J, the gap between germline ends came to 11 bases. The CDR3 contains 16 residues. CDR3 protein: CASSYSSGSSKNIQYF. The CDR3 DNA reads TGTGCCAGCAGTTACTCTTCAGGATCTTCCAAAAACATTCAGTACTTC.

Only a few counts were recorded for this clone. The V and J genes are TRBV2 and TRBJ1-4; 7 bases fit TRBD1. V was pared by 7 bases and J by 6 bases, with 8 bases of the junction left unmatched. CDR3 size: 14 residues. Germline CDR1 is SNHLY and CDR2 is FYNNEI. The CDR3 sequence is CASMMDRPDEKLFF. The CDR3 region has the DNA TGTGCCAGCATGATGGACAGGCCAGATGAAAAACTGTTTTTT.

This chain connects TRBV10-3 to TRBJ2-6; D is perhaps TRBD2 (6 bases). The CDR3 consists of 16 residues. Germline CDR1 and CDR2: ENHRY and SYGVKD. V lost 4 bases and J lost 2, with 12 bases in between. Here the CDR3 DNA reads TGTGCCATCAGTGGTCAGGGAGGACCTGGGGCCAACGTCCTGACTTTC. Its protein is CAISGQGGPGANVLTF.

This chain connects TRBV5-4 to TRBJ1-2; TRBD1 might be the D (5 bases). Germline values: CDR1 SGHNT, CDR2 YYREEE (reference sequence). The CDR3 is 13 residues long. Trimming pared 2 bases from V and 4 bases from J, leaving 9 bases between. This CDR3 reads CASSFQGSYGYTF. The CDR3 DNA is TGTGCCAGCAGCTTTCAGGGTTCCTATGGCTACACCTTC. Full variable domain (missing parts from reference TRBV5-4 and TRBJ1-2): ETGVTQSPTHLIKTRGQQVTLRCSSQSGHNTVSWYQQALGQGPQFIFQYYREEENGRGNFPPRFSGLQFPNYSSELNVNALELDDSALYLCASSFQGSYGYTFGSGTRLTVV.

V is TRBV14 and J is TRBJ2-1; the match to TRBD2 covers 7 bases. J lost 11 bases, V lost 4 bases, and 5 bases had no gene match. The CDR3 is 12 residues long. From germline, CDR1 is SGHDN and CDR2 FVKESK. The CDR3, as DNA: TGTGCCAGCAGCCCCAAGGGGACTAAGCAGTTCTTC. The encoded protein is CASSPKGTKQFF. Drawing the rest from reference TRBV14 and TRBJ2-1, the complete variable domain is EAGVTQFPSHSVIEKGQTVTLRCDPISGHDNLYWYRRVMGKEIKFLLHFVKESKQDESGMPNNRFLAERTGGTYSTLKVQPAELEDSGVYFCASSPKGTKQFFGPGTRLTVL.

The chain joins TRBV11-2 to TRBJ2-7, with 9 bases aligning to TRBD2. Germline trimming cut 5 bases from V and 4 bases from J; bases unmatched to any gene: 15. CDR1 and CDR2 from the germline V gene are SGHAT and FQNNGV. This CDR3 comprises 17 residues. CDR3 coding DNA: TGTGCCAGCAGCATGGGGAGGGAGGGACTAGCCAATTACGAGCAGTACTTC. Translated: CASSMGREGLANYEQYF. Drawing the rest from reference TRBV11-2 and TRBJ2-7, the complete variable domain is EAGVAQSPRYKIIEKRQSVAFWCNPISGHATLYWYQQILGQGPKLLIQFQNNGVVDDSQLPKDRFSAERLKGVDSTLKIQPAKLEDSAVYLCASSMGREGLANYEQYFGPGTRLTVT.

The V call is TRBV9, the J call TRBJ2-1, with D tentatively TRBD2 (5 bases). V was trimmed by 0 bases and J by 8 bases, leaving 12 bases between them. This CDR3 is built from 14 residues. Germline V gives CDR1 SGDLS, CDR2 YYNGEE. CDR3 bases: TGTGCCAGCAGCGTAGTTGCGAGGGCGGATGAGCAGTTCTTC. It yields the protein CASSVVARADEQFF.

V usage is TRBV2 and J usage is TRBJ2-3, with 8 bases matching TRBD1. Trimming at V came to 7 bases and at J to 5 bases, leaving 11 bases not matched to a gene. Germline lookup yields CDR1 SNHLY and CDR2 FYNNEI. The CDR3 spans 15 residues. The CDR3 region is CASTQGGRGRDTQYF. The CDR3 DNA follows: TGTGCCAGCACCCAGGGGGGCAGGGGGCGAGATACGCAGTATTTT.

The rearrangement links TRBV11-2 to TRBJ1-1; D not resolved. From germline, CDR1 is SGHAT and CDR2 FQNNGV. The CDR3 sequence is 14 residues long. V lost 5 bases, J lost 6 bases, and 16 bases lay in between. The DNA of the CDR3 is TGTGCCAGCAGCCTTGAGGGCCATCGGGCTGAAGCTTTCTTT. Protein sequence: CASSLEGHRAEAFF.

The V and J genes are TRBV29-1 and TRBJ2-7, with 8 positions matching TRBD2. Unmatched junction bases numbered 8, after V lost 4 bases and J lost 3 bases. The CDR3 consists of 14 residues. CDR1 and CDR2 (germline): SQVTM, ANQGSEA. The CDR3 loop reads CSVGSTSGRYEQYF. The CDR3 coding sequence is TGCAGCGTTGGGAGTACTAGCGGTCGCTACGAGCAGTACTTC.

This chain joins TRBV18 and TRBJ1-5, with no clear D. This CDR3 contains 13 residues. Trimming cost V 3 bases and J 7 bases, with 10 bases left between them. The germline gives CDR1 KGHSH, CDR2 LQKENI. As DNA, the CDR3 is TGTGCCAGCTCACCGGCGGGCGGACAGCCCCAGCATTTT. Protein: CASSPAGGQPQHF.

This chain joins TRBV5-5 and TRBJ1-2; perhaps TRBD1 as D (5 bases). This CDR3 contains 14 residues. Looked up from germline, CDR1 is SGHKS and CDR2 is YYEKEE (reference sequence). The germline V and J ends were trimmed by 4 bases and 2 bases, with 12 bases remaining between them. The CDR3 nucleotides are TGTGCCAGCAGCCCCTTGGACACCAACTATGGCTACACCTTC. This codes for CASSPLDTNYGYTF. Looking up the rest from reference TRBV5-5 and TRBJ1-2 gives the full variable domain: DAGVTQSPTHLIKTRGQQVTLRCSPISGHKSVSWYQQVLGQGPQFIFQYYEKEERGRGNFPDRFSARQFPNYSSELNVNALLLGDSALYLCASSPLDTNYGYTFGSGTRLTVV.

This clone was seen only once. DNA for the CDR3: TGTGCCAGCAGCGTACGGGGAGACTATGGCTACACCTTC. This sequence encodes CASSVRGDYGYTF. The chain recombines TRBV9 with TRBJ1-2; D remains ambiguous. V shed 1 base and J shed 3 bases, with 7 bases lying between them. Germline V gene data show CDR1 as SGDLS and CDR2 as YYNGEE. This CDR3 has 13 amino acids.

The chain has TRBV2 and TRBJ2-2; 8 bases are a match to TRBD2. The CDR3 totals 14 residues. Germline V gene data show CDR1 as SNHLY and CDR2 as FYNNEI. Unmatched junction bases numbered 5, after V lost 7 bases and J lost 4 bases. Here the CDR3 reads CASKAGVGTGELFF. CDR3 bases: TGTGCCAGCAAAGCGGGGGTTGGCACCGGGGAGCTGTTTTTT.

J is TRBJ1-1 and V is TRBV12-5; 8 nucleotides align to TRBD1. Germline CDR1 and CDR2: LGHNT and FRNRAP. J was trimmed by 2 bases and V by 8 bases; bases with no gene match: 7. The CDR3 length is 14 residues. The CDR3 sequence is CASFSTGGNTEAFF. The CDR3, as DNA: TGTGCTAGTTTTTCCACAGGGGGAAACACTGAAGCTTTCTTT.

The chain combines TRBV10-3 with TRBJ2-7, with TRBD1 as a possible D gene (6 bases). V was clipped by 7 bases and J by 3 bases, with 16 bases between them. There are 14 residues in the CDR3. Germline V gene lookup returns CDR1 ENHRY and CDR2 SYGVKD. CDR3 sequence (DNA): TGTGCCATCACCGCATCCGGACAGAACTACGAGCAGTACTTC. It codes for CAITASGQNYEQYF.

The chain joins TRBV7-9 to TRBJ2-7, with D perhaps TRBD1 (7 bases). The germline gives CDR1 SEHNR, CDR2 FQNEAQ (reference sequence). The CDR3 has 14 residues. The V end lost 0 bases, the J end lost 7 bases, and 13 bases lay between the germline ends. CDR3 sequence: CASSLAEGAGEQYF. The CDR3 nucleotides are TGTGCCAGCAGCTTAGCGGAGGGGGCGGGGGAGCAGTACTTC.

The J gene is TRBJ1-1, the V gene TRBV7-2, with D possibly being TRBD1 (6 bases). Trimming shortened V by 5 bases and J by 4 bases, and 11 bases separated the two germline ends. This CDR3 is 13 amino acids long. Per germline, CDR1 SGHTA and CDR2 FQGNSA. Here the CDR3 reads CASSQGHPTEAFF. The CDR3 DNA reads TGTGCCAGCAGCCAGGGACACCCCACTGAAGCTTTCTTT.

This sequence joins TRBV25-1 and TRBJ1-2, with no clear D. The germline V gene encodes CDR1 MGHDK and CDR2 SYGVNS. The CDR3 is 13 residues long. Trimming removed 5 bases at V and 4 bases at J, with 11 bases between. DNA of the CDR3: TGTGCCAGCAGTTTGGAGGAGGGCTATGGCTACACCTTC. This codes for CASSLEEGYGYTF.